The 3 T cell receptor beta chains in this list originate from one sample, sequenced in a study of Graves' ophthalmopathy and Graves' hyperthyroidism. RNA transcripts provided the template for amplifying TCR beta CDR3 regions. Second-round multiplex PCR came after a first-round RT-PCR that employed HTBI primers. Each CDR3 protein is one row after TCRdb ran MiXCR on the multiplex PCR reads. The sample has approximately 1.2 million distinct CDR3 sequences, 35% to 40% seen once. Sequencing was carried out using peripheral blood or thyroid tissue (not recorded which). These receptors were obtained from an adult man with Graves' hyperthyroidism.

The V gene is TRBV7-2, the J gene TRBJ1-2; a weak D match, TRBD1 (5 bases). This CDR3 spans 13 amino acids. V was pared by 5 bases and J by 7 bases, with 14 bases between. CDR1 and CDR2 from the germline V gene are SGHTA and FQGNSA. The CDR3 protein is CASSLRGDVGYTF. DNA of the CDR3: TGTGCCAGCAGCCTACGGGGGGATGTTGGCTACACCTTC.

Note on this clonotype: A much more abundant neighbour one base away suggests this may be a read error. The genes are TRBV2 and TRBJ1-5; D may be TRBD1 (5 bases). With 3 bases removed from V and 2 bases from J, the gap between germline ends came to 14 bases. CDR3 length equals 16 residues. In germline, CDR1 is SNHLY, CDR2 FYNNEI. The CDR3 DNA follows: TGTGCCAGCAGTGAGTCGACGGGGGGGGGCAATCAGCCCCAGCATTTT. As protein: CASSESTGGGNQPQHF.

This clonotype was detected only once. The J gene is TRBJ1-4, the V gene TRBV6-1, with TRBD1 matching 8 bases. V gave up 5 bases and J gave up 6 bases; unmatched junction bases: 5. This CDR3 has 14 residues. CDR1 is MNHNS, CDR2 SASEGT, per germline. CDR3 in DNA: TGTGCCAGCAGTTACAGGGGGGCCGATGAAAAACTGTTTTTT. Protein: CASSYRGADEKLFF.